This T cell receptor (beta chain) was identified in a study of vaccination and CD4 T cells after COVID-19. Study in general: Stimuli were overlapping spike peptide pools of SARS-CoV-2 and three common cold coronaviruses (HCoV-NL63, HCoV-OC43, HCoV-229E).

Comments on this clonotype: What it binds is unknown.

Treatment noted: roughly ten-day PBMC culture with coronavirus spike peptide pools or control peptides (ViraFEST assay). Expanded clonotypes were found by TCR sequencing after peptide-pool stimulation (ViraFEST). CDR3 length equals 15 residues. V shed 3 bases, J shed 4 bases, and the junction held 4 bases outside the gene matches. Germline V lookup: CDR1 SGHRS, CDR2 YFSETQ. The Oncomine TCR Beta short-read assay sequenced DNA from cultured CD4+ T cells. The authors extracted genomic DNA from cultured CD4+ T cells. TCRdb passed the PCR reads through MiXCR, listing each CDR3 protein once. The sample lists approximately 15,000 distinct CDR3 sequences; about 57% were seen once.

V usage is TRBV5-1 and J usage is TRBJ2-1, with TRBD2 identical over 10 bases. The receptor was derived from a human donor who had recovered from COVID-19. The sequenced sample consisted of CD4+ T cells from blood, cultured in vitro. CDR3 coding DNA: TGCGCCAGCAGCTCCCGACTAGCGGGTTACAATGAGCAGTTCTTC. Translated: CASSSRLAGYNEQFF.